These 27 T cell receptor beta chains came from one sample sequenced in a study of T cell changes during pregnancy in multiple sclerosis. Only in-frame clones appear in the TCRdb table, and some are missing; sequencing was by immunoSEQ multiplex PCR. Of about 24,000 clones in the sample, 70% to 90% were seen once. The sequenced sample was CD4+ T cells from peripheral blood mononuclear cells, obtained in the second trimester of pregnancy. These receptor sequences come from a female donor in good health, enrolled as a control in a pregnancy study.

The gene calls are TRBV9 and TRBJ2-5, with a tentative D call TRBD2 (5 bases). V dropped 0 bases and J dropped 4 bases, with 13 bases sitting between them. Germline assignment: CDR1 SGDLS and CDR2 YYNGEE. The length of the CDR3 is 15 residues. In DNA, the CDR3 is TGTGCCAGCAGCGTAGATACGGGAACCGGAGAGACCCAGTACTTC. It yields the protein CASSVDTGTGETQYF.

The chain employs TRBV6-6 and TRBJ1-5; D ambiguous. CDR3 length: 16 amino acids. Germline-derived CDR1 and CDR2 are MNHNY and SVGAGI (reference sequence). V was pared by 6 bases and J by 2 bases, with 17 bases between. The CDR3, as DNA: TGTGCCAGCAGAACGAGCCCCCTGAGAGGCAATCAGCCCCAGCATTTT. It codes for CASRTSPLRGNQPQHF.

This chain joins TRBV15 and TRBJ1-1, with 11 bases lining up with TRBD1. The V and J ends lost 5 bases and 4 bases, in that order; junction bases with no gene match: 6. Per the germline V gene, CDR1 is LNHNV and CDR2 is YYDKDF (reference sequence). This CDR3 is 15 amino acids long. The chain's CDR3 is CATSRGQGGITEAFF. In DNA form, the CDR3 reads TGTGCCACCAGCCGGGGACAGGGGGGAATCACTGAAGCTTTCTTT.

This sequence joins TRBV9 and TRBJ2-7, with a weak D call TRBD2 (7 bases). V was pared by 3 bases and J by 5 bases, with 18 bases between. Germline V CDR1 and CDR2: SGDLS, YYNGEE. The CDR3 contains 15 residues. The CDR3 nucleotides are TGTGCCAGCAGCGGGGGGGAGGGGGTCACCCACGAGCAGTACTTC. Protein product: CASSGGEGVTHEQYF.

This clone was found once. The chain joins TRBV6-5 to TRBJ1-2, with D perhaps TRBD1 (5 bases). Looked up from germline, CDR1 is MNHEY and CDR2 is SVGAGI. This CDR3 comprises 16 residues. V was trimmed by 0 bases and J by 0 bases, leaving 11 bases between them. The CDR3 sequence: CASSYSWGDSNYGYTF. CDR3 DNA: TGTGCCAGCAGTTACTCGTGGGGGGACTCTAACTATGGCTACACCTTC.

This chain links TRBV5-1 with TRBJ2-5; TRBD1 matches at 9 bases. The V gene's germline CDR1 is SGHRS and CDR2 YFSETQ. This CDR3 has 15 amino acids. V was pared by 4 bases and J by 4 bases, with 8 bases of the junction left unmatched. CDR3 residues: CASSGSGTGIETQYF. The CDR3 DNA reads TGCGCCAGCAGCGGATCCGGGACAGGGATAGAGACCCAGTACTTC. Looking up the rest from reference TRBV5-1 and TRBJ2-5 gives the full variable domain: KAGVTQTPRYLIKTRGQQVTLSCSPISGHRSVSWYQQTPGQGLQFLFEYFSETQRNKGNFPGRFSGRQFSNSRSEMNVSTLELGDSALYLCASSGSGTGIETQYFGPGTRLLVL.

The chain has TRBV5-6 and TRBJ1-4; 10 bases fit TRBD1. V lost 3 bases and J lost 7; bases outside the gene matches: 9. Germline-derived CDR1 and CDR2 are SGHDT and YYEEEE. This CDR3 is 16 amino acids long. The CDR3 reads CASSSRDRGFGEKLFF. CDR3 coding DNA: TGTGCCAGCAGCTCGAGGGACAGGGGATTCGGTGAAAAACTGTTTTTT.

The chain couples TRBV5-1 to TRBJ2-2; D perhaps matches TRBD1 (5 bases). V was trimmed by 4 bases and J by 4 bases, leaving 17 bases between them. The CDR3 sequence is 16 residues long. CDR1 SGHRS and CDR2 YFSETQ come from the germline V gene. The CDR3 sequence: CASSLHLQGGTGELFF. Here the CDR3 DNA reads TGCGCCAGCAGCCTCCACCTGCAGGGCGGCACCGGGGAGCTGTTTTTT.

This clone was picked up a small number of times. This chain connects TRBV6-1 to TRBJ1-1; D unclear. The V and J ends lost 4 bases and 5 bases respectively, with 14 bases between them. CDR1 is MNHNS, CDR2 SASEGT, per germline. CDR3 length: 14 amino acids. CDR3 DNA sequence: TGTGCCAGCAGTGTCGAGGAAGGAATGACTGAAGCTTTCTTT. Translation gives CASSVEEGMTEAFF.

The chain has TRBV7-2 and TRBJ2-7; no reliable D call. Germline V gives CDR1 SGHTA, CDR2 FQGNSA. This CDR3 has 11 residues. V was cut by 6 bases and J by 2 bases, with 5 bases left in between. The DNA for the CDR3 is TGTGCCAGCAGTCAGGCCTACGAGCAGTACTTC. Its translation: CASSQAYEQYF.

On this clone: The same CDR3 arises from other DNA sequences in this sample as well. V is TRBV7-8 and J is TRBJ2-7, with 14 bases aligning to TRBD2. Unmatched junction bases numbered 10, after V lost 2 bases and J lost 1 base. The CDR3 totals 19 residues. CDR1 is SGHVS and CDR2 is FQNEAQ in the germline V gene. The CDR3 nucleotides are TGTGCCAGCAGCTTAACACCGGGACTAGCGGGAGTCCGATCCTACGAGCAGTACTTC. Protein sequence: CASSLTPGLAGVRSYEQYF. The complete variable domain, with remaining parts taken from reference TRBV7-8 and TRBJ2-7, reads GAGVSQSPRYKVAKRGQDVALRCDPISGHVSLFWYQQALGQGPEFLTYFQNEAQLDKSGLPSDRFFAERPEGSVSTLKIQRTQQEDSAVYLCASSLTPGLAGVRSYEQYFGPGTRLTVT.

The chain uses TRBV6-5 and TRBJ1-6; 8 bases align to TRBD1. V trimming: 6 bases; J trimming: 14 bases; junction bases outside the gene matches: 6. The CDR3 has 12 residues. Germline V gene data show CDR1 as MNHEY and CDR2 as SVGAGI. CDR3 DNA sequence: TGTGCCAGCAGATTAACAGGGGGATCCCTCCACTTT. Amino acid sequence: CASRLTGGSLHF.

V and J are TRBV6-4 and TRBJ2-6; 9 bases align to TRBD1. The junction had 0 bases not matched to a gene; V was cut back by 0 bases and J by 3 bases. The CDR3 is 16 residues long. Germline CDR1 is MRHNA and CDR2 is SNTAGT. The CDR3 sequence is CASSDSTGGGANVLTF. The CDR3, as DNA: TGTGCCAGCAGTGACTCGACAGGGGGTGGGGCCAACGTCCTGACTTTC.

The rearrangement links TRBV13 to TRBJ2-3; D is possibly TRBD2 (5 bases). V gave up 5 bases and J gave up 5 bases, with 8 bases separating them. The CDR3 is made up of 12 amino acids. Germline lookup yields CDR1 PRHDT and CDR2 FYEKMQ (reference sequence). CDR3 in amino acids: CASSPSGDTQYF. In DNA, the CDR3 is TGTGCCAGCAGCCCAAGCGGAGATACGCAGTATTTT.

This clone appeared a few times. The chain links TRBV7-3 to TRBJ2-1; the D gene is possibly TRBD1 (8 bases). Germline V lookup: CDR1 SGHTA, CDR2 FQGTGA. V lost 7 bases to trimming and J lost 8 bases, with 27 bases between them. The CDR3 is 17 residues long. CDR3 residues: CASTEFNNYRGRDEQFF. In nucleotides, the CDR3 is TGTGCCAGCACCGAATTTAATAATTACAGGGGGAGGGATGAGCAGTTCTTC.

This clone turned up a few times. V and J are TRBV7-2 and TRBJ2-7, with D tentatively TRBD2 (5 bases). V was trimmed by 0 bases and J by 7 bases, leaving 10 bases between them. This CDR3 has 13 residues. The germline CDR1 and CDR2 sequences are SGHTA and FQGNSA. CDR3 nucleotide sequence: TGTGCCAGCAGCTTAGCGACGACGGGGGAGCAGTACTTC. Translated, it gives CASSLATTGEQYF.

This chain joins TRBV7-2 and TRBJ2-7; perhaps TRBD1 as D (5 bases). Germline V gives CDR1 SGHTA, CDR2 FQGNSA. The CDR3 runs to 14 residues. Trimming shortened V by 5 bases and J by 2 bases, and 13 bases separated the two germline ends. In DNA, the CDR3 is TGTGCCAGCAGCCCCCGGACATCAGCCTACGAGCAGTACTTC. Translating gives CASSPRTSAYEQYF.

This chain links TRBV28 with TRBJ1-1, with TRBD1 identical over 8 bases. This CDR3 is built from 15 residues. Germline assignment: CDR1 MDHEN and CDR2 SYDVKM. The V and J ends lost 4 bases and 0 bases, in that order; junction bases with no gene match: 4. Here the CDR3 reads CASSSNRGVNTEAFF. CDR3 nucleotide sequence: TGTGCCAGCAGTTCTAACAGGGGGGTGAACACTGAAGCTTTCTTT.

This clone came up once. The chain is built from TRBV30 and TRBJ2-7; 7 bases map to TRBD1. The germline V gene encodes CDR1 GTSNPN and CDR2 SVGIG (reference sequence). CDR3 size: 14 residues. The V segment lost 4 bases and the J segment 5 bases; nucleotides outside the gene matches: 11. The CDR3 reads CAWNLPGQINEQYF. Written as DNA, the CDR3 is TGTGCCTGGAACTTGCCGGGACAGATAAACGAGCAGTACTTC.

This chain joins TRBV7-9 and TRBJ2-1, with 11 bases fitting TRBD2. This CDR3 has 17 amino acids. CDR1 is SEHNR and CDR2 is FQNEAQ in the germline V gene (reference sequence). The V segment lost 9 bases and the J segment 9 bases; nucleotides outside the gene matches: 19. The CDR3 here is CASISYGLAGGKGEQFF. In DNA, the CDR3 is TGTGCCAGTATCTCCTACGGGCTAGCGGGAGGTAAGGGTGAGCAGTTCTTC.

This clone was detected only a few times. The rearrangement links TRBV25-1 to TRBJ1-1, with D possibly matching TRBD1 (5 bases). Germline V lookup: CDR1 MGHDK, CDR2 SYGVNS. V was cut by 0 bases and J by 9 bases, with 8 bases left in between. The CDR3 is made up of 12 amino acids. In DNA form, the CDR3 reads TGTGCCAGCAGTGAATACGGGGGTAAAGCTTTCTTT. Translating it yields CASSEYGGKAFF.

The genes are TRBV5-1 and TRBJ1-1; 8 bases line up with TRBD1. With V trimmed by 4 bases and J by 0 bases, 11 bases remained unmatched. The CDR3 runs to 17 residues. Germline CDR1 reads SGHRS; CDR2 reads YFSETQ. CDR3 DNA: TGCGCCAGCAGCCCCGCGGGACAGGTCCAAGTGAACACTGAAGCTTTCTTT. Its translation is CASSPAGQVQVNTEAFF. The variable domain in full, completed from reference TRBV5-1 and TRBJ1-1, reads KAGVTQTPRYLIKTRGQQVTLSCSPISGHRSVSWYQQTPGQGLQFLFEYFSETQRNKGNFPGRFSGRQFSNSRSEMNVSTLELGDSALYLCASSPAGQVQVNTEAFFGQGTRLTVV.

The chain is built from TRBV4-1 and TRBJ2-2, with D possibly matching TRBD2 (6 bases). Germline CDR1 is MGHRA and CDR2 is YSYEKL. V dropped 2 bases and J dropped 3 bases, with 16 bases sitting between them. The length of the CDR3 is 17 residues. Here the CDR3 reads CASSQKRADWDTGELFF. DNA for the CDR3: TGCGCCAGCAGCCAAAAGCGGGCCGACTGGGACACCGGGGAGCTGTTTTTT.

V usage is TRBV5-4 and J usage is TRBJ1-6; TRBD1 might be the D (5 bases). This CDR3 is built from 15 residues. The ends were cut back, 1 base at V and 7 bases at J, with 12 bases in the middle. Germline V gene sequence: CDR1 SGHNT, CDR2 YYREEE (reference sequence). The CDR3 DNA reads TGTGCCAGCAGCTTGTCTCTGGGGCGCAATTCACCCCTCCACTTT. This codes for CASSLSLGRNSPLHF.

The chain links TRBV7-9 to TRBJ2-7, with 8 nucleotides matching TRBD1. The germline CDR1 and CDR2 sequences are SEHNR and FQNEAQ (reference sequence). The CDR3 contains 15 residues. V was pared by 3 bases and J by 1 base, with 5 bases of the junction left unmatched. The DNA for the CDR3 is TGTGCCAGCAGCTTTAATGGACAGGGATCCTACGAGCAGTACTTC. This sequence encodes CASSFNGQGSYEQYF.

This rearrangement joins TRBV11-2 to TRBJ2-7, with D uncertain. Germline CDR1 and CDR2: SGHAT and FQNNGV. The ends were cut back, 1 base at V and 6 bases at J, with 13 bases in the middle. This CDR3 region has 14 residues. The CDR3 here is CASSLGGNLGEQYF. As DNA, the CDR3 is TGTGCCAGCAGCTTAGGCGGAAACTTGGGCGAGCAGTACTTC.

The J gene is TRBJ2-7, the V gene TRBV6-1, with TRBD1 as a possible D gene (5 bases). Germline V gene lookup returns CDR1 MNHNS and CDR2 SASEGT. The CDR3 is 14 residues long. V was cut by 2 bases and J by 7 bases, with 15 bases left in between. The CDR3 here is CASSERAGSAEQYF. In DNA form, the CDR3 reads TGTGCCAGCAGTGAAAGGGCAGGGTCGGCGGAGCAGTACTTC.